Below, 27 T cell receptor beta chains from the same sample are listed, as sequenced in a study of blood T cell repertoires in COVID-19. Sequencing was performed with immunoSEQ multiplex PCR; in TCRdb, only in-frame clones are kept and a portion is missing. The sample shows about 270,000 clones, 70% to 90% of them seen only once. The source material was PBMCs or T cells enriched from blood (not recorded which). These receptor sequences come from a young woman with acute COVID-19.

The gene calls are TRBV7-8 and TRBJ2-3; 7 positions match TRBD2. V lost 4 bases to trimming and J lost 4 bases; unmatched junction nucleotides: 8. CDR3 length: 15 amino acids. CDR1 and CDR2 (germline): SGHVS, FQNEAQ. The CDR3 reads CASSSRLAGADTQYF. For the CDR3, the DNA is TGTGCCAGCAGCTCAAGACTAGCAGGCGCAGATACGCAGTATTTT.

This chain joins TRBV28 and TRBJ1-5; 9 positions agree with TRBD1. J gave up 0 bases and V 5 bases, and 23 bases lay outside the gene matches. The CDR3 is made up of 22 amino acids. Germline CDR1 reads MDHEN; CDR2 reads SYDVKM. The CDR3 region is CASSPTMGTGYDWELSNQPQHF. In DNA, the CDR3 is TGTGCCAGCAGTCCGACGATGGGGACAGGGTATGATTGGGAACTTAGCAATCAGCCCCAGCATTTT.

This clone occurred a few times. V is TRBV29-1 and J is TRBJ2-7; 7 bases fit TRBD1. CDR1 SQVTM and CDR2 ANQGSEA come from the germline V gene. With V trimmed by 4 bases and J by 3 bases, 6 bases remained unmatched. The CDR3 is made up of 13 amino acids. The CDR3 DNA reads TGCAGCGTTGGGACAGGAGAAAACTACGAGCAGTACTTC. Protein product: CSVGTGENYEQYF.

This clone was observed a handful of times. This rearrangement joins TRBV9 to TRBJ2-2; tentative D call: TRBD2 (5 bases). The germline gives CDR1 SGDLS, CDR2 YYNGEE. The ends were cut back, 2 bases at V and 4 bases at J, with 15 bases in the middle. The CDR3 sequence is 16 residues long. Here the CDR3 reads CASSVRGPDSTGELFF. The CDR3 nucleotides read TGTGCCAGCAGCGTCAGAGGGCCGGATAGCACCGGGGAGCTGTTTTTT.

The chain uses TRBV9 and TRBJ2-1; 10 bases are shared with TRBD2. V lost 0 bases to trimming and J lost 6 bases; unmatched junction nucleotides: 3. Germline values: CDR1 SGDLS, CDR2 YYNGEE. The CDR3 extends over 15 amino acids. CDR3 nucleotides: TGTGCCAGCAGCGTAGTGCTAGCGGGAGTCAATGAGCAGTTCTTC. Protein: CASSVVLAGVNEQFF. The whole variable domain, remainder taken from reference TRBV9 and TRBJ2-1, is DSGVTQTPKHLITATGQRVTLRCSPRSGDLSVYWYQQSLDQGLQFLIQYYNGEERAKGNILERFSAQQFPDLHSELNLSSLELGDSALYFCASSVVLAGVNEQFFGPGTRLTVL.

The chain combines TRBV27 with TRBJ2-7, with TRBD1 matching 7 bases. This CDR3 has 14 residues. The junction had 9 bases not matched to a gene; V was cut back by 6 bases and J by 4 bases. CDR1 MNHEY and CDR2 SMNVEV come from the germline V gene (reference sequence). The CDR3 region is CASSSLGGPYEQYF. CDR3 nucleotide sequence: TGTGCCAGCAGCTCTCTAGGGGGCCCTTACGAGCAGTACTTC.

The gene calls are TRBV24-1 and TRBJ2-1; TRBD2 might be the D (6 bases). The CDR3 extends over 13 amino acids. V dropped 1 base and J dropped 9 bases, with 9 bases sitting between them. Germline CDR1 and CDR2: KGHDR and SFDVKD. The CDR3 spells CATSDLLASEQFF. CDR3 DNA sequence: TGTGCCACCAGTGATTTACTAGCAAGTGAGCAGTTCTTC.

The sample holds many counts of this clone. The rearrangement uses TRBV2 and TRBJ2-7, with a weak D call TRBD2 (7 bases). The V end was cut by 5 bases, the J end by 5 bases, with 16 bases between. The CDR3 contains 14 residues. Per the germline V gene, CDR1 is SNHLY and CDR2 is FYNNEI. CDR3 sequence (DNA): TGTGCCAGCAGTATCAGGGGAGGGGTGGACGAGCAGTACTTC. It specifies CASSIRGGVDEQYF. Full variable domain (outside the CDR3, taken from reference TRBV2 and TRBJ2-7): EPEVTQTPSHQVTQMGQEVILRCVPISNHLYFYWYRQILGQKVEFLVSFYNNEISEKSEIFDDQFSVERPDGSNFTLKIRSTKLEDSAMYFCASSIRGGVDEQYFGPGTRLTVT.

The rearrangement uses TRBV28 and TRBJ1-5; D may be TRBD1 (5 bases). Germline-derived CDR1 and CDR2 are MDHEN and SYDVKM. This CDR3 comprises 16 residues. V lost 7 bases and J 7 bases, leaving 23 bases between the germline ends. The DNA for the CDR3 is TGTGCCAGCAATTCCGGGCAAAATACAGGTAGGCAGCCCCAGCATTTT. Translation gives CASNSGQNTGRQPQHF.

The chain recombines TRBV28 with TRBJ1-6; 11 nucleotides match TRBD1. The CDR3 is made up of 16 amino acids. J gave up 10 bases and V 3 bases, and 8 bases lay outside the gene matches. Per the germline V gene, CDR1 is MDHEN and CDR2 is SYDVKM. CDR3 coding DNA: TGTGCCAGCAGTTTGAGGGGACAGGGGGGGGAATCACCCCTCCACTTT. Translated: CASSLRGQGGESPLHF.

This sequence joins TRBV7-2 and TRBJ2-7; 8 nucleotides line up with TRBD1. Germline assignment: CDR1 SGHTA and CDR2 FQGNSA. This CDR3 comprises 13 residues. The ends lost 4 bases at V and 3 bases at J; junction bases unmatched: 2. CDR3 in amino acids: CASSSQGDYEQYF. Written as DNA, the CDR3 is TGTGCCAGCAGCTCACAGGGGGACTACGAGCAGTACTTC.

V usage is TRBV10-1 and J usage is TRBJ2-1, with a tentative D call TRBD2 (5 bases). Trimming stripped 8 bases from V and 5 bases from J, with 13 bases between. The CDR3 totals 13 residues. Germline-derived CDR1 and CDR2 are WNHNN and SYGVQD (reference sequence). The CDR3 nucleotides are TGCGCCAGCTCACCCGGGATAAACAATGAGCAGTTCTTC. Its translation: CASSPGINNEQFF.

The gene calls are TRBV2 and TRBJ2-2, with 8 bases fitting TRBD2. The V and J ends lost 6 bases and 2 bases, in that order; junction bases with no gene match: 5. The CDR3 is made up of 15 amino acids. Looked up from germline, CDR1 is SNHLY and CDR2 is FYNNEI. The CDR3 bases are TGTGCCAGCAGGCTGACTAGCGCCAACACCGGGGAGCTGTTTTTT. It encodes CASRLTSANTGELFF.

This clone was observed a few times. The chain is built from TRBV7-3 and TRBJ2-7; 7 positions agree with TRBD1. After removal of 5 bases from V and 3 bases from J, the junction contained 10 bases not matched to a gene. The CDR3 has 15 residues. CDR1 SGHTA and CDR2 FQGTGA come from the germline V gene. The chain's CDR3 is CASSLRQGSNYEQYF. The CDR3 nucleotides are TGTGCCAGCAGCCTTAGACAGGGTTCCAACTACGAGCAGTACTTC.

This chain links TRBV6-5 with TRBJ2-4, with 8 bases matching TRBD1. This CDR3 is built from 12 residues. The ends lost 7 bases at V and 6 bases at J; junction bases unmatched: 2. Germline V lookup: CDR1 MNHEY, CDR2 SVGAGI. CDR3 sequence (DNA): TGTGCCAGCATGGGACAGGCAAACATTCAGTACTTC. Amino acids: CASMGQANIQYF.

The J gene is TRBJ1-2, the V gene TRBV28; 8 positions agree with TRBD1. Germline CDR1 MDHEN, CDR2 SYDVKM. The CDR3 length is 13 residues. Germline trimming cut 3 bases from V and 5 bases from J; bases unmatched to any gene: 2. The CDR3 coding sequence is TGTGCCAGCAGTTTTCAGGGGGCGTATGGCTACACCTTC. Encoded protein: CASSFQGAYGYTF.

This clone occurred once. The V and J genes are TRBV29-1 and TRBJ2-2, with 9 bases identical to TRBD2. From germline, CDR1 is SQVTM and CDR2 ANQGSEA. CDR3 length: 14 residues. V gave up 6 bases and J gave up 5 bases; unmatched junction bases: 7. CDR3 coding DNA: TGCAGCGTCCCTGGACTAGCGACGACCGGGGAGCTGTTTTTT. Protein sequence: CSVPGLATTGELFF.

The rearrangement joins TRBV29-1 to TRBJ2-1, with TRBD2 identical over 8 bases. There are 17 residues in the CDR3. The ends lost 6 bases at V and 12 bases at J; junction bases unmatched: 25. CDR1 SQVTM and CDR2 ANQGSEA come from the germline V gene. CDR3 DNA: TGCAGCGTCCGAGCCGGGAACGACGGGAGGGGTACAATCGGGCAGTTCTTC. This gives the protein CSVRAGNDGRGTIGQFF.

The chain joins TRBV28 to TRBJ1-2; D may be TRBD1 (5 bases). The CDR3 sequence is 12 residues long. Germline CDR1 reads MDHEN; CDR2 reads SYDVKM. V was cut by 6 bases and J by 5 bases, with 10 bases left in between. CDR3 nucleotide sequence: TGTGCCAGCAGGGACATAGGTTATGGCTACACCTTC. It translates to CASRDIGYGYTF.

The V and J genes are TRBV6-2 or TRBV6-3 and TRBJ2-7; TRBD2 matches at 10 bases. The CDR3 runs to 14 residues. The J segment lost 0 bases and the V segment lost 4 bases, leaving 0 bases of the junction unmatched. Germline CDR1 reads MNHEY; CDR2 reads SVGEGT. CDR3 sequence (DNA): TGTGCCAGCAGTTCTAGCGGGAGCTCCTACGAGCAGTACTTC. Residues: CASSSSGSSYEQYF.

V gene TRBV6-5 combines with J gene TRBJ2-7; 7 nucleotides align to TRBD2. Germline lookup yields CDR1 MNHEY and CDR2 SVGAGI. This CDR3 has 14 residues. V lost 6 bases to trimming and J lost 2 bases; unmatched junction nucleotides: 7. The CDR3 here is CASRKGGSTYEQYF. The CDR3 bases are TGTGCCAGCAGAAAGGGCGGGAGTACCTACGAGCAGTACTTC.

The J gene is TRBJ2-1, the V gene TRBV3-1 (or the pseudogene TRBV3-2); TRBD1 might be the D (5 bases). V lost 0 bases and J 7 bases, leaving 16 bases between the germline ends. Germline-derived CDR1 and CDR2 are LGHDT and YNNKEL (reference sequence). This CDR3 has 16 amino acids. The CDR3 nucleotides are TGTGCCAGCAGCCAAGATATAAGGCAGGGTAGGAATGAGCAGTTCTTC. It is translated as CASSQDIRQGRNEQFF.

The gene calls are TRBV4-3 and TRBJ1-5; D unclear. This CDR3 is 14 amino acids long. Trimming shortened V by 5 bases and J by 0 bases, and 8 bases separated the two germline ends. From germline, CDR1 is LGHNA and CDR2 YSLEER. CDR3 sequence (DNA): TGCGCCAGCAGCGGCGGGTATAGCAATCAGCCCCAGCATTTT. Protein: CASSGGYSNQPQHF.

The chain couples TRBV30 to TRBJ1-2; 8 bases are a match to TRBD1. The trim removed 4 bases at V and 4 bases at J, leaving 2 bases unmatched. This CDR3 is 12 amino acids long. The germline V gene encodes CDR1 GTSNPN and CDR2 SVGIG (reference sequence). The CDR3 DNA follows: TGTGCCTGGACAGGGGGCGGCTATGGCTACACCTTC. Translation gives CAWTGGGYGYTF.

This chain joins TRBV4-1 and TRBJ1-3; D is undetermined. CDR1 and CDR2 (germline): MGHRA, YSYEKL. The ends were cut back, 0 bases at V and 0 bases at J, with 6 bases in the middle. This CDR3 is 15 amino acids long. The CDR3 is CASSQESVSGNTIYF. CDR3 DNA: TGCGCCAGCAGCCAAGAATCCGTCTCTGGAAACACCATATATTTT.

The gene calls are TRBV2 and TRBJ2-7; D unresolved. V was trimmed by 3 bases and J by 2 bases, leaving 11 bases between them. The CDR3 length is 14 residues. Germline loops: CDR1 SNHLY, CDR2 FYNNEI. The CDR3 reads CASSDNRFPYEQYF. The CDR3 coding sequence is TGTGCCAGCAGTGACAACAGATTCCCCTACGAGCAGTACTTC.

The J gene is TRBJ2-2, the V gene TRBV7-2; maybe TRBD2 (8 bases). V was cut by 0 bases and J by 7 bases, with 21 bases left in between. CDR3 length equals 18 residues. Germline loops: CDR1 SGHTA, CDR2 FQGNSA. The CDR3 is CASSLAQGGGRFGGELFF. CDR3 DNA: TGTGCCAGCAGCTTAGCCCAAGGGGGCGGGAGGTTTGGCGGGGAGCTGTTTTTT.